This T cell receptor beta chain was profiled in a study of T cell changes during pregnancy in multiple sclerosis. The protocol was immunoSEQ multiplex PCR, while the TCRdb copy is restricted to in-frame clones and leaves out a portion. The data contain approximately 70,000 clones, more than 85% of them singletons. The CDR3 is 13 amino acids. Germline lookup yields CDR1 MDHEN and CDR2 SYDVKM. V was trimmed by 6 bases and J by 5 bases, leaving 11 bases between them. The gene calls are TRBV28 and TRBJ1-3; TRBD1 might be the D (5 bases). This material consisted of peripheral blood, taken in the first trimester of pregnancy. The receptor comes from a female donor with multiple sclerosis, enrolled in a pregnancy study. The CDR3 DNA reads as TGTGCCAGCAGCCCGGGACTGAGAAACACCATATATTTT. It encodes CASSPGLRNTIYF.